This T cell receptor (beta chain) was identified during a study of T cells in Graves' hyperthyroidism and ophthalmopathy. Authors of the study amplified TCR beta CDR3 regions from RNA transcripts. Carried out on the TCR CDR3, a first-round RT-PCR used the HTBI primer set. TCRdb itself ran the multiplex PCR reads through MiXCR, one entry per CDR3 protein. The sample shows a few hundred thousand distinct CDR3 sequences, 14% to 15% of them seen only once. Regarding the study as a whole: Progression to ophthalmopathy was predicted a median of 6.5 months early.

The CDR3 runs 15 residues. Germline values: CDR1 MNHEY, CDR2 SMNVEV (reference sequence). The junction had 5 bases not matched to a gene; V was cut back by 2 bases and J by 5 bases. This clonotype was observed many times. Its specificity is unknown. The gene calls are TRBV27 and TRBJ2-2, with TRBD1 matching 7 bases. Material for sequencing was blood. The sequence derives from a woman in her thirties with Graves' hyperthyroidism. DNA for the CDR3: TGTGCCAGCAGTTTACTCTTCAGGGGGACCGGGGAGCTGTTTTTT. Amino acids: CASSLLFRGTGELFF.